Listed below are T cell receptor beta chains from one sample, sequenced in a study of CD8 T cells in ankylosing spondylitis. Each CDR3 protein gets one entry after TCRdb re-called the 5' RACE reads with MiXCR. Altogether more than 600,000 distinct CDR3 sequences are present, 15% to 20% being singletons, with the ten largest covering 15% to 20%. The sequencing input was blood, either unsorted or a sorted T cell fraction (not recorded which). The receptor source for this set is a male donor with ankylosing spondylitis. CDR3s include the opening cysteine and the closing phenylalanine or tryptophan. The order of the fields is D gene, V gene, clone size, J gene, CDR3 protein, CDR3 DNA. The D gene is left open where the match is weak. Size values are once, few and many counts, or a class for expanded clones, and some rows have none.

D: TRBD1
V: TRBV7-6
size: NA
J: TRBJ1-3
CDR3: CASSLGQGPGNTIYF
DNA: TGTGCCAGCAGCTTAGGACAGGGTCCCGGAAACACCATATATTTT

D: TRBD2
V: TRBV7-2
size: few
J: TRBJ2-3
CDR3: CASSLTTSRSDTQYF
DNA: TGTGCCAGCAGCCTAACGACTAGCCGGTCAGATACGCAGTATTTT

D: NA
V: TRBV5-1
size: few
J: TRBJ2-6
CDR3: CASRMESGANVLTF
DNA: TGCGCCAGCAGAATGGAATCTGGGGCCAACGTCCTGACTTTC

D: TRBD2
V: TRBV20-1
size: few
J: TRBJ2-5
CDR3: CSARLGGRPKETQYF
DNA: TGCAGTGCTAGACTGGGCGGGAGGCCTAAAGAGACCCAGTACTTC

D: TRBD1
V: TRBV5-1
size: NA
J: TRBJ2-1
CDR3: CASSWTGADNEQFF
DNA: TGCGCCAGCAGCTGGACAGGCGCCGACAATGAGCAGTTCTTC

D: NA
V: TRBV4-3
size: NA
J: TRBJ1-5
CDR3: CASSQETASNQPQHF
DNA: TGCGCCAGCAGCCAAGAGACAGCGAGCAATCAGCCCCAGCATTTT

D: NA
V: TRBV5-1
size: NA
J: TRBJ2-6
CDR3: CASRLGAQGVGANVLTF
DNA: TGCGCCAGCAGACTGGGGGCGCAGGGTGTCGGGGCCAACGTCCTGACTTTC

D: NA
V: TRBV12-3/TRBV12-4
size: few
J: TRBJ2-2
CDR3: CASGSPGGLFF
DNA: TGTGCCAGCGGCTCGCCCGGAGGGCTGTTTTTT

D: NA
V: TRBV12-3/TRBV12-4
size: NA
J: TRBJ1-1
CDR3: CASRGRAFEAFF
DNA: TGTGCCAGCAGGGGCAGGGCCTTTGAAGCTTTCTTT

D: NA
V: TRBV7-2
size: NA
J: TRBJ1-5
CDR3: CASSLNRDSNQPQHF
DNA: TGTGCCAGCAGCTTAAACCGGGACAGCAATCAGCCCCAGCATTTT

D: TRBD1
V: TRBV7-8
size: NA
J: TRBJ1-5
CDR3: CASSPRGQGINQPQHF
DNA: TGTGCCAGCAGCCCCCGGGGACAGGGGATTAATCAGCCCCAGCATTTT

D: TRBD2
V: TRBV15
size: NA
J: TRBJ2-1
CDR3: CATSRDSGGRDYNEQFF
DNA: TGTGCCACCAGCAGAGATAGTGGCGGGAGGGACTACAATGAGCAGTTCTTC

D: TRBD1
V: TRBV27
size: NA
J: TRBJ1-1
CDR3: CASSSRPLTGHTEAFF
DNA: TGTGCCAGCAGTTCAAGACCCTTGACAGGGCACACTGAAGCTTTCTTT

D: NA
V: TRBV2
size: many
J: TRBJ1-6
CDR3: CASRNPTGFNSPLHF
DNA: TGTGCCAGCAGGAACCCGACAGGTTTTAACTCACCCCTCCACTTT

D: TRBD1
V: TRBV28
size: NA
J: TRBJ2-7
CDR3: CASSLFTGTGSYEQYF
DNA: TGTGCCAGCAGTTTATTTACCGGGACAGGGTCCTACGAGCAGTACTTC

D: TRBD1
V: TRBV4-3
size: NA
J: TRBJ2-3
CDR3: CASSLEPRTGGNTDTQYF
DNA: TGCGCCAGCAGCCTAGAACCCCGGACAGGGGGAAATACAGATACGCAGTATTTT

D: NA
V: TRBV5-6
size: NA
J: TRBJ2-2
CDR3: CASSLDGFSNTGELFF
DNA: TGTGCCAGCAGCTTGGACGGGTTTTCGAACACCGGGGAGCTGTTTTTT